This T cell receptor (beta chain) was identified in a study of T cells in localized non-small cell lung cancer (dated by TCRdb to 2019 to 2021). In terms of the full investigation: The study analyzed T cell repertoires of 200 to 300 early-stage NSCLC patients, comparing tumors and uninvolved tumor-adjacent lungs. The cohort consisted of around 250 treatment-naive NSCLC patients whose localized lung tumors had been resected. The mean age of the NSCLC patients was under 70 years, with 130 or so men and over 100 women.

TCR beta CDR3 regions were sequenced from DNA using the immunoSEQ Assay. Turning to the authors' computational methods: To compute T cell density, TCR beta template counts were normalized to usable DNA, which was estimated by amplifying housekeeping genes. Richness was estimated using the preseqR package, with extrapolation to 400,000 templates for PBMC samples and to 120,000 templates for tissue samples. Clonality was defined by subtracting Pielou's evenness from one. Tissue-enriched TCRs were identified through differential abundance testing performed on productive amino-acid clonotypes, with a minimum total count of 5 and an alpha of 0.1. The Jaccard Index and the Morisita Overlap Index were used to measure repertoire overlap between compartments. TCR beta CDR3s were clustered by GLIPH together with public tetramer-defined viral CDR3s, and at least three viral sequences plus V-gene enrichment were required for viral motifs. TCRdb limited this immuneACCESS table to in-frame rearrangements with V and J called. A share of clones is missing; checked studies link under half to unresolved V genes, and the rest is unexplained. Clonal size and the V and J genes are those of that table, whereas D and trimming came from the DNA. This sample comprises 100,000 or so clones, roughly 91% of them detected only once. The ten largest make up approximately 4% of the sample.

From the germline V gene (reference sequence), CDR1 is SGHKS and CDR2 is YYEKEE. Taken from cysteine to phenylalanine, the CDR3 has 15 residues. Just CDR3 DNA is preserved here, 45 bases in frame from base 1. V is reduced by 1 base and J by 5 bases, leaving a spacing of 13 bases between them. At diagnosis, tumor, uninvolved tumor-adjacent lung and peripheral blood were collected and then preserved as a mix of FFPE and fresh-frozen material. Blood samples were analyzed as peripheral blood mononuclear cells for TCR repertoire profiling. Overall study outcomes, separate from this receptor: Higher T cell density in blood was associated with longer overall survival, whereas higher clonality in adjacent lung was associated with shorter survival. A median of roughly 60 of the top 100 tumor clones were detected in paired uninvolved adjacent lung, and some 30 of these tumor clones were also found among the top 100 clones of the paired uninvolved adjacent lung. Multi-region tumor sequencing was not performed, so intratumor heterogeneity could not be excluded. Since the design was exploratory, TCR variables were selected using unadjusted p-values with no false-discovery rate correction. Uninvolved tumor-adjacent lung showed the highest T cell clonality, higher than tumor, which suggests more focused antigenic responses in the adjacent lung.

As regards this clone: Its antigen is unknown. No clone much larger than this one lies a single base away; base qualities are absent.

The rearrangement combines TRBV5-5 with TRBJ1-5; no D gene call is confident. The clonotype comes from a woman aged 35-75 years with stage II squamous cell lung carcinoma. The specimen comprised PBMCs, sampled before any cancer treatment. The nucleotide sequence is TGTGCCAGCAGCTTGTTTTCAGAAGGGTATCAGCCCCAGCATTTT. Its protein is CASSLFSEGYQPQHF. The reference TRBV5-5 and TRBJ1-5 proteins fill in what lies around the CDR3, so the full variable domain reads DAGVTQSPTHLIKTRGQQVTLRCSPISGHKSVSWYQQVLGQGPQFIFQYYEKEERGRGNFPDRFSARQFPNYSSELNVNALLLGDSALYLCASSLFSEGYQPQHFGDGTRLSIL.